These T cell receptor beta chains were read from a single sample in a study of blood T cell repertoires in COVID-19. Produced via immunoSEQ multiplex PCR; TCRdb's table is partial and in-frame only. In the table there are tens of thousands of clones, about nine tenths of which are singletons. Sequencing was performed on peripheral blood. The receptors here all came from a man aged 55 to 70 with acute or convalescent COVID-19. Each CDR3 is given with its conserved first and last residue. A D gene is named only where the DNA matches it firmly. Only some rows state a clone size, as once, few, many or a class for expanded clones.

TRBJ2-2,TRBV28,.,.,TGTGCCAGCAGTTTAGTGGGGGCCCCGAACACCGGGGAGCTGTTTTTT,CASSLVGAPNTGELFF
TRBJ2-7,TRBV7-9,TRBD1,once,TGTGCCAGCAGCCACAGTCTGGGGCAGGGGGTTCGCTACGAGCAGTACTTC,CASSHSLGQGVRYEQYF
TRBJ1-2,TRBV29-1,.,.,TGCAGCGCGAGGCAGGGGCCTCCTCTTTATGGCTACACCTTC,CSARQGPPLYGYTF
TRBJ1-1,TRBV19,.,.,TGTGCCAGTCACACGGGAGCTCACACTGAAGCTTTCTTT,CASHTGAHTEAFF
TRBJ2-1,TRBV5-1,.,.,TGCGCCAGCAGCTTAGCGGAGGCCCCCAATGAGCAGTTCTTC,CASSLAEAPNEQFF
TRBJ2-2,TRBV6-4,.,few,TGTGCCAGCAGGATAGAGGAGAACACCGGGGAGCTGTTTTTT,CASRIEENTGELFF
TRBJ2-4,TRBV7-2,.,.,TGTGCCAGCAGCTTAGGGCTTGGAGGACGGAGAAACATTCAGTACTTC,CASSLGLGGRRNIQYF
TRBJ2-7,TRBV4-1,.,.,TGCCCCAGCAGCCAACTCGGGATCTCCTACGAGCAGTACTTC,CPSSQLGISYEQYF
TRBJ1-1,TRBV7-2,.,.,TGTGCCAGCAGCAAACAGGGGAACACTGAAGCTTTCTTT,CASSKQGNTEAFF
TRBJ2-7,TRBV9,.,once,TGTGCCAGCAGCACAACCTTAGCGGCGGCTTCTTACGAGCAGTACTTC,CASSTTLAAASYEQYF
TRBJ2-2,TRBV4-3,.,.,TGCGCCAGCAGCCAAGACAGAGGGTCTGCCGGGGAGCTGTTTTTT,CASSQDRGSAGELFF
TRBJ2-1,TRBV7-8,.,.,TGTGCCAGCAGCCTTCCAAATTACACAACAGAGTACCAAGACCCCTACAATGAGCAGTTCTTC,CASSLPNYTTEYQDPYNEQFF
TRBJ2-2,TRBV7-2,.,.,TGTGCCAGCAGCCTAACTAGAAATGAGGCCGGGGAGCTGTTTTTT,CASSLTRNEAGELFF
TRBJ1-1,TRBV7-9,TRBD1,few,TGTGCCAGCAGCCCGCAGGGGGCTGAAGCTTTCTTT,CASSPQGAEAFF
TRBJ2-3,TRBV24-1,.,few,TGTGCCACCAGTGCTGGAGCTATCACAGATACGCAGTATTTT,CATSAGAITDTQYF
TRBJ1-6,TRBV28,TRBD1,.,TGTGCCAGCACCCAAAGTACAGGGGGCTCCTATAATTCACCCCTCCACTTT,CASTQSTGGSYNSPLHF
TRBJ2-6,TRBV28,TRBD1,.,TGTGCCAGCTCGCGGGACAGGGCGCGGACTGGGGCCAACGTCCTGACTTTC,CASSRDRARTGANVLTF
TRBJ2-5,TRBV7-2,TRBD1,.,TGTGCCAGCAGCTTAGTGGGACAGACTAAAGAGACCCAGTACTTC,CASSLVGQTKETQYF
TRBJ1-1,TRBV28,.,once,TGTGCCAGCTCCGGGATTCCGCGGGTCGCTGAAGCTTTCTTT,CASSGIPRVAEAFF
TRBJ2-2,TRBV6-5,TRBD2,.,TGTGCCAGCAGTTACTCCACTAGCGGGAGTGCCGGGGAGCTGTTTTTT,CASSYSTSGSAGELFF
TRBJ2-5,TRBV18,TRBD1,.,TGTGCCAGCTCAGCAGGGGGACAGGACCAAGAGACCCAGTACTTC,CASSAGGQDQETQYF
TRBJ2-2,TRBV5-1,TRBD2,.,TGCGCCAGCAGCTTCCGCCAGGGAGGGGATGGCGGGGAGCTGTTTTTT,CASSFRQGGDGGELFF
TRBJ1-5,TRBV30,TRBD1,.,TGTGCCTGGAGTGTAGGGGACAGCCCTAATCAGCCCCAGCATTTT,CAWSVGDSPNQPQHF
TRBJ2-5,TRBV2,TRBD1,.,TGTGCCAGCATTGATGGGGGACAGGGCCAAGAGACCCAGTACTTC,CASIDGGQGQETQYF
TRBJ2-1,TRBV11-3,TRBD2,.,TGTGCCAGCAGCCAAAGGCGCGGGGGTTACAATGAGCAGTTCTTC,CASSQRRGGYNEQFF
TRBJ2-7,TRBV5-4,TRBD2,.,TGTGCCAGCAGCTTGTATGAGCGGGAGGACCCGACCTACGAGCAGTACTTC,CASSLYEREDPTYEQYF
TRBJ2-3,TRBV30,TRBD2,.,TGTGCCTGGAGTGGCGGGAGGAGCACAGATACGCAGTATTTT,CAWSGGRSTDTQYF
TRBJ1-6,TRBV28,.,few,TGTGCCAGCACCTCGGGGGGGCCTCGCTCACCCCTCCACTTT,CASTSGGPRSPLHF
TRBJ1-3,TRBV19,.,.,TGTGCCAGTAGTATGGGAGCTGGAAACACCATATATTTT,CASSMGAGNTIYF